This T cell receptor beta chain is drawn from a study of shared clonotypes between healthy human individuals. Per the original data handling: Sequence data from immunoSEQ were junction-only and lacked quality scores; consequently, filtering differed. TCRdb's copy holds only in-frame clones and misses some; the assay was immunoSEQ multiplex PCR. The DNA gave D and trimming, while V, J and clone size come from that table. The table records around 2.1 million clones, roughly 91% of them present only once. Comments on this clone: Possible read error: a much larger clone is one base away. This CDR3 is also generated by other DNA sequences in the sample.

Germline V lookup: CDR1 SGDLS, CDR2 YYNGEE. CDR3 length: 14 residues. With V trimmed by 3 bases and J by 3 bases, 1 base remained unmatched. As defined, naive CD8 cells were CD45RO-negative and positively selected for CCR7, with terminally differentiated effector memory CD45RA+ cells excluded. The rearrangement links TRBV9 to TRBJ2-3, with TRBD2 matching over 10 bases. This receptor was taken from a man between 18 and 35 years old in good health. Some clones in this sample may be carry-over from other donors' samples. The sample taken for sequencing was naive CD8+ T cells from PBMCs. The CDR3 bases are TGTGCCAGCAGCGCTAGCGGGAGAACAGATACGCAGTATTTT. Translated, it gives CASSASGRTDTQYF.